Listed below are T cell receptor beta chains from one sample, sequenced in a study of blood T cell repertoires in COVID-19. The protocol was immunoSEQ multiplex PCR, while the TCRdb copy is restricted to in-frame clones and leaves out a portion. The sample includes about 170,000 clones, 85% to 90% of them seen just once. The sequencing input was peripheral blood. These receptor sequences come from a woman at least 80 years old with COVID-19, enrolled during active disease. Both conserved end residues are part of each CDR3. Part of the rows lack a size; the others show once, few, many or a class for expanded clones.

>TRBV4-2|.
CASSQDRGTGNTEAFF
>TRBV9|.
CASSPDSNQPQHF
>TRBV19|.
CASRYGEGNTEAFF
>TRBV28|.
CASGASGGVNYEQYF
>TRBV11-1|.
CASSLGTSGNGEQFF
>TRBV7-3|.
CASSLGGSGAYEQYF
>TRBV7-6|.
CASSLGSGRAETQYF
>TRBV7-8|many
CASSLTSGRSDTQYF
>TRBV6-6|.
CASSSGRGALFEQYF
>TRBV7-2|.
CASTRYSLRQDEAFF
>TRBV19|.
CASSNGATNTGELFF
>TRBV6-6|once
CASSYDSGRETQYF
>TRBV7-2|.
CASDETGTNTGELFF
>TRBV5-1|.
CASSRGQGSYEQYF
>TRBV28|.
CASSFTGTGGIGELFF
>TRBV6-2/TRBV6-3|.
CASRPPGQTNTGELFF
>TRBV2|.
CASRVRQGADNEQFF
>TRBV19|few
CASDRGAGEKLFF
>TRBV5-1|.
CASSLSAGSTDTQYF
>TRBV9|.
CASSVSQGIFETQYF
>TRBV19|once
CASSPTSGRAQETQYF
>TRBV6-2/TRBV6-3|.
CASSLTTGGGYGYTF